The 10 T cell receptor beta chains listed next were all sequenced from one sample in a study of shared clonotypes between healthy human individuals. Sequencing was performed with immunoSEQ multiplex PCR; in TCRdb, only in-frame clones are kept and a portion is missing. The data show about 1.5 million clones, approximately 98% seen once. Sequencing input: naive CD4+ T cells sorted from blood. Subset defined: CD45RA+ positively selected. The receptors originated from a man between 25 and 39 years old in good health.

V and J are TRBV2 and TRBJ2-5; unclear D gene. The CDR3 runs 14 residues. The germline V gene encodes CDR1 SNHLY and CDR2 FYNNEI. V lost 1 base to trimming and J lost 5 bases, with 11 bases between them. The CDR3 coding sequence is TGTGCCAGCAGTGAAGGACCGGGTTGGGAGACCCAGTACTTC. Translation gives CASSEGPGWETQYF.

V and J are TRBV9 and TRBJ2-1; 9 nucleotides agree with TRBD1. With V trimmed by 0 bases and J by 7 bases, 8 bases remained unmatched. This CDR3 is built from 16 residues. CDR1 SGDLS and CDR2 YYNGEE come from the germline V gene. The DNA for the CDR3 is TGTGCCAGCAGCGTAGGGGGACAGGGAATGAATAATGAGCAGTTCTTC. Its protein is CASSVGGQGMNNEQFF.

V and J are TRBV18 and TRBJ1-1; D perhaps matches TRBD1 (6 bases). This CDR3 has 17 residues. The V gene lost 3 bases and the J gene lost 1 base, with 18 bases spanning the gap. The germline gives CDR1 KGHSH, CDR2 LQKENI. CDR3 bases: TGTGCCAGCTCACCCAGGGGACGAAGGATGGGGAACACTGAAGCTTTCTTT. Translating it yields CASSPRGRRMGNTEAFF.

With regard to this clone: Other DNA sequences in the same sample also yield this CDR3. The chain carries TRBV27 and TRBJ1-3; D is uncertain. From germline, CDR1 is MNHEY and CDR2 SMNVEV (reference sequence). There are 13 residues in the CDR3. The V and J ends lost 3 bases and 0 bases respectively, with 3 bases between them. This chain's CDR3 is CASSFTSGNTIYF. In DNA form, the CDR3 reads TGTGCCAGCAGTTTCACCTCTGGAAACACCATATATTTT.

The rearrangement links TRBV5-1 to TRBJ2-5; 9 bases match TRBD2. J gave up 1 base and V 2 bases, and 3 bases lay outside the gene matches. The CDR3 runs 15 residues. Germline V gives CDR1 SGHRS, CDR2 YFSETQ. The CDR3: CASSLSSGAQETQYF. In DNA, the CDR3 is TGCGCCAGCAGCTTATCTAGCGGGGCCCAAGAGACCCAGTACTTC.

The rearrangement joins TRBV6-6 to TRBJ1-5; 7 bases are shared with TRBD1. With 5 bases clipped from V and 2 bases from J, the junction kept 6 bases outside the gene matches. The CDR3 runs to 15 residues. CDR1 MNHNY and CDR2 SVGAGI come from the germline V gene (reference sequence). The CDR3 DNA sequence: TGTGCCAGCAGTCAAGAAACAGGGGGCAATCAGCCCCAGCATTTT. Amino acids: CASSQETGGNQPQHF.

The chain employs TRBV11-2 and TRBJ2-1; D is undetermined. Germline V CDR1 and CDR2: SGHAT, FQNNGV. V was trimmed by 1 base and J by 5 bases, leaving 12 bases between them. CDR3 size: 15 residues. CDR3 residues: CASSLGNYVNNEQFF. For the CDR3, the DNA is TGTGCCAGCAGCTTAGGTAATTATGTCAACAATGAGCAGTTCTTC.

The chain couples TRBV10-3 to TRBJ2-2; unclear D gene. The germline V gene has CDR1 ENHRY and CDR2 SYGVKD. The CDR3 is 16 residues long. V lost 2 bases and J 4 bases, leaving 14 bases between the germline ends. The CDR3 nucleotides read TGTGCCATCAGTGAGAGGAGAGTAACGAGCACCGGGGAGCTGTTTTTT. Translation gives CAISERRVTSTGELFF.

The CDR3 sequence is CAIGGILETQYF. As DNA, the CDR3 is TGTGCCATAGGGGGAATTTTGGAGACCCAGTACTTC. The gene calls are TRBV7-2 and TRBJ2-5; D perhaps matches TRBD1 (6 bases). CDR3 size: 12 residues. V lost 10 bases and J lost 5, with 14 bases in between. Germline V gene lookup returns CDR1 SGHTA and CDR2 FQGNSA.

This chain connects TRBV12-5 to TRBJ2-1, with a tentative D call TRBD2 (5 bases). V lost 5 bases, J lost 0 bases, and 8 bases lay in between. Germline CDR1 LGHNT, CDR2 FRNRAP. CDR3 length: 14 amino acids. This CDR3 is CASGSGSSYNEQFF. The CDR3 DNA reads as TGTGCTAGTGGTAGCGGAAGCTCCTACAATGAGCAGTTCTTC.